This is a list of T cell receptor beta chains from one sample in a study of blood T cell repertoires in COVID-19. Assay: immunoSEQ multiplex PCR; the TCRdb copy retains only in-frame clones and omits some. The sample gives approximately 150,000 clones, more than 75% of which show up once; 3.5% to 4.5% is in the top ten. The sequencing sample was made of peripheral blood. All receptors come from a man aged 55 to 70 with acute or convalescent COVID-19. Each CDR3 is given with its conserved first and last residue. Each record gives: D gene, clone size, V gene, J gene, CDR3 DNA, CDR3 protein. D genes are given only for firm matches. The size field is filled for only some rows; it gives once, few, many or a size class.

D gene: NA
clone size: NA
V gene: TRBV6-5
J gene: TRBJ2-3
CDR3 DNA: TGTGCCACTCGGCAGGGTACGACAGATACGCAGTATTTT
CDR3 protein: CATRQGTTDTQYF

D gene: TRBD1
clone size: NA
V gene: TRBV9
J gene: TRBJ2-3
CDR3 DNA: TGTGCCAGCAGCCTAAGGACAGGGGATACAGATACGCAGTATTTT
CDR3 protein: CASSLRTGDTDTQYF

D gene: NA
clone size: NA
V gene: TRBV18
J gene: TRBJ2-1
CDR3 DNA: TGTGCCAGCTCAACACGGCCCGGAGGTTCCTACAATGAGCAGTTCTTC
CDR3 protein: CASSTRPGGSYNEQFF

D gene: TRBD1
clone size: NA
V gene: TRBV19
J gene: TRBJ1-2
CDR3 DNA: TGTGCCAGTAGCCCACAGGGGATTGAGGGCTACACCTTC
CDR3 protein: CASSPQGIEGYTF

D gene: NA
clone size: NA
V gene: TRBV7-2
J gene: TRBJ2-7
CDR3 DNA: TGTGCCAGCAGTTACACCGGGACACCATACTACGAGCAGTACTTC
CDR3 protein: CASSYTGTPYYEQYF

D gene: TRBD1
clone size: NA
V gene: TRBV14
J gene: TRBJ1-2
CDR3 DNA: TGTGCCAGCAGCCACGGGACAGGGAGTCTCTATGGCTACACCTTC
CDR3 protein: CASSHGTGSLYGYTF

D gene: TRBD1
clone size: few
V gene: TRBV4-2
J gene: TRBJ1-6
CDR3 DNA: TGTGCCAGCAGCAACCGGGACAGGGAATTCGCACCCCTCCACTTT
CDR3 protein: CASSNRDREFAPLHF

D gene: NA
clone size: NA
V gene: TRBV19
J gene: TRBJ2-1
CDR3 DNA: TGTGCCAGTACCCTCGGGAGCCGAAGGTACAATGAGCAGTTCTTC
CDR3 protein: CASTLGSRRYNEQFF

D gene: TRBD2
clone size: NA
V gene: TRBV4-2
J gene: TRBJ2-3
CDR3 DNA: TGTGCCAGCAGCCAAGAAGTAAAAAGGCTGGGGCGGGAGAAAACAGATACGCAGTATTTT
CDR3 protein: CASSQEVKRLGREKTDTQYF

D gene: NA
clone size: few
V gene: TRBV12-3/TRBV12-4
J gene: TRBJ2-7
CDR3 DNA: TGTGCCAGCAGTTCCCTCTCCTACGAGCAGTACTTC
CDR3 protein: CASSSLSYEQYF

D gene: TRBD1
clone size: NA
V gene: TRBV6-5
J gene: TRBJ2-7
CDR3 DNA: TGTGCCAGCACTCTGGACAGGGGAGGCGAGCAGTACTTC
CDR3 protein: CASTLDRGGEQYF

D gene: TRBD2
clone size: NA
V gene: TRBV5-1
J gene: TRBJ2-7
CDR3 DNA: TGCGCCAGCACCGGGACTAGCGGGAGGGCCCACCTATCCTACGAGCAGTACTTC
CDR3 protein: CASTGTSGRAHLSYEQYF

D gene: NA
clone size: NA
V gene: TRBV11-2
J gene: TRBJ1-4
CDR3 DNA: TGTGCCAGCAGCCTCTCCGGGACAACTTGGGGAAAACTGTTTTTT
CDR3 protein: CASSLSGTTWGKLFF

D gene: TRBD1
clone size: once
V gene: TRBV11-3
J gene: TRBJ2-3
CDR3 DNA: TGTGCCAGCAGCTTACTAGATAAGTCCGGGGACAGGAGCACAGATACGCAGTATTTT
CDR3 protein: CASSLLDKSGDRSTDTQYF

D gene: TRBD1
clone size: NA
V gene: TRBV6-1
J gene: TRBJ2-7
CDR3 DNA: TGTGCCAGCAGTGAATCCCGGGACAGGACCTCCTACGAGCAGTACTTC
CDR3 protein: CASSESRDRTSYEQYF

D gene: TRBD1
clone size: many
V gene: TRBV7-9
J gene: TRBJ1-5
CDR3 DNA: TGTGCCAGCAGCTTGGGACAGAGCAATCAGCCCCAGCATTTT
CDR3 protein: CASSLGQSNQPQHF

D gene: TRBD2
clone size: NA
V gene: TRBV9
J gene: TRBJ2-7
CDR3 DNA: TGTGCCAGCAGCGTAGAAGCGGGAGAGTCCTACGAGCAGTACTTC
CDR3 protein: CASSVEAGESYEQYF

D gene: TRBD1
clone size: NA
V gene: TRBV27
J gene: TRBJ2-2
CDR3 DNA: TGTGCCAGCAAGGGGGGACAGGGGTTCGGGGAGCTGTTTTTT
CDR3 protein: CASKGGQGFGELFF

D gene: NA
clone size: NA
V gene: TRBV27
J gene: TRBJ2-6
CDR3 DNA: TGTGCCAGCAGGTCAGGAGGCGGGGCCAACGTCCTGACTTTC
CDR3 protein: CASRSGGGANVLTF

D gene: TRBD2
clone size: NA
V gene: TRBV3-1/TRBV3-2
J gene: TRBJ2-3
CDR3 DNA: TGTGCCAGCAGCCATAGCGGGAGCGCAGATACGCAGTATTTT
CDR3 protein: CASSHSGSADTQYF

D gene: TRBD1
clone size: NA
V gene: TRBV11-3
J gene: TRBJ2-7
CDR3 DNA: TGTGCCAGCAGCTTGACAGGGGAAGCAGACGAGCAGTACTTC
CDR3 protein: CASSLTGEADEQYF

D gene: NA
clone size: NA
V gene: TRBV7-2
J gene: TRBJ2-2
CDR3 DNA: TGTGCCAGCAGCTTAATTTCGGCAGGGAAACCCGGGGAGCTGTTTTTT
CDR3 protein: CASSLISAGKPGELFF

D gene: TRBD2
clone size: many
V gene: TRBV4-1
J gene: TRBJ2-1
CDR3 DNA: TGCGCCAGCAAGACTAGCGGGAGGTACAATGAGCAGTTCTTC
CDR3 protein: CASKTSGRYNEQFF

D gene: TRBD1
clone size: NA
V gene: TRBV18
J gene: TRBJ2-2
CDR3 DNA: TGTGCCAGCTCTCGTGGGACAGGGAAAACCGGGGAGCTGTTTTTT
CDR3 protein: CASSRGTGKTGELFF

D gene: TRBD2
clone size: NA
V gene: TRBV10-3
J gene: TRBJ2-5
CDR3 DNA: TGTGCCATCAGCCTCGGACTAGTTGAGACCCAGTACTTC
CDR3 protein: CAISLGLVETQYF

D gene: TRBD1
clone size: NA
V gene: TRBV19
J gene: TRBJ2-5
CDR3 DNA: TGTGCCAGTAGTTCGCTGGACAGGTACCAAGAGACCCAGTACTTC
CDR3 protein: CASSSLDRYQETQYF

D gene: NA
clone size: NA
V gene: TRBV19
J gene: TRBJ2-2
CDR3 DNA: TGTGCCAGTAGTATAGATGCGGGCAGGTGGACCGGGGAGCTGTTTTTT
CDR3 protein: CASSIDAGRWTGELFF

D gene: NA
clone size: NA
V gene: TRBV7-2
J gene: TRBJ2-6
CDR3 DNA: TGTGCCAGCAGCAAAGAAAGGGGGTCTGGGGCCAACGTCCTGACTTTC
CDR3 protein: CASSKERGSGANVLTF

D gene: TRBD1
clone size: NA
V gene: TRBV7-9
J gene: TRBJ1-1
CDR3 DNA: TGTGCCAGCAGCCAACAGGGGGCCACTGAAGCTTTCTTT
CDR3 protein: CASSQQGATEAFF

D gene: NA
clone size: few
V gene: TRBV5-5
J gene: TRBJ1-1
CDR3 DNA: TGTGCCAGCAGTCAGAACACTGAAGCTTTCTTT
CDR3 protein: CASSQNTEAFF

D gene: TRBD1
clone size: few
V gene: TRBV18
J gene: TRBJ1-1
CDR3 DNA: TGTGCCAGCTCACCAGGGACAGACTACACTGAAGCTTTCTTT
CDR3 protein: CASSPGTDYTEAFF

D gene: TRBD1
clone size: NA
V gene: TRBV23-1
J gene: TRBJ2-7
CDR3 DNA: TGCGCCAGCAGAACGAACCGGGACAGGGCCTACGAGCAGTACTTC
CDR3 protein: CASRTNRDRAYEQYF

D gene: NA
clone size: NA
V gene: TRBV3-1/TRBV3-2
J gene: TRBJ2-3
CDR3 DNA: TGTGCCAGCAGCCCCGACGGAGGGCTCGCAGATACGCAGTATTTT
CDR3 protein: CASSPDGGLADTQYF

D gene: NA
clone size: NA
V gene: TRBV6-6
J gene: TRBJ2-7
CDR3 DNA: TGTGCCAGCAGTCTATGGGTGGAGGGGGCTCTTTACGAGCAGTACTTC
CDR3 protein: CASSLWVEGALYEQYF

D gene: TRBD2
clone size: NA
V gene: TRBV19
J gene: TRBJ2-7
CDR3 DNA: TGTGCCAGTAGTGCGCGGGGGGGCGAGCAGTACTTC
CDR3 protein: CASSARGGEQYF

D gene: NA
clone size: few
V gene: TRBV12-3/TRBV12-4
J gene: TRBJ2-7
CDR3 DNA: TGTGCCAGCAGAAAACAGGGTGGCGAGCAGTACTTC
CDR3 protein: CASRKQGGEQYF

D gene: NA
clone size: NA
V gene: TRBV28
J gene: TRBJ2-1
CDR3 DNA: TGTGCCAGCAGTTTAGAGCAGGACAATGAGCAGTTCTTC
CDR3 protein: CASSLEQDNEQFF

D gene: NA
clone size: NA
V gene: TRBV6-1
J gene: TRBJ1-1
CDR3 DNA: TGTGCCAGCAGTGAAAACCAGGGGAGGGTAGCTTTCTTT
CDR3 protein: CASSENQGRVAFF

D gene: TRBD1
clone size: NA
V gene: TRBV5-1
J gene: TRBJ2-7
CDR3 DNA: TGCGCCAGCAGCTTGGAAGGGGACAGGCCAACCTACGAGCAGTACTTC
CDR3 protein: CASSLEGDRPTYEQYF

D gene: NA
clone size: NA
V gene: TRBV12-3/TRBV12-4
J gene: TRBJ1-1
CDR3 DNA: TGTGCCAGCAGTCGACAACGCAGTGAAGCTTTCTTT
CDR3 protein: CASSRQRSEAFF

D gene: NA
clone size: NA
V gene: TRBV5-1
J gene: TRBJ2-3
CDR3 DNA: TGCGCCAGCAGCCCCGATTGGGAGCTGCGGGGCAGCACAGATACGCAGTATTTT
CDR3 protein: CASSPDWELRGSTDTQYF

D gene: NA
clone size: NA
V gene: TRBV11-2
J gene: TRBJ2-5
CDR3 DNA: TGTGCCAGCAGCTTAGATCGGGAGACCCAGTACTTC
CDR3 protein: CASSLDRETQYF